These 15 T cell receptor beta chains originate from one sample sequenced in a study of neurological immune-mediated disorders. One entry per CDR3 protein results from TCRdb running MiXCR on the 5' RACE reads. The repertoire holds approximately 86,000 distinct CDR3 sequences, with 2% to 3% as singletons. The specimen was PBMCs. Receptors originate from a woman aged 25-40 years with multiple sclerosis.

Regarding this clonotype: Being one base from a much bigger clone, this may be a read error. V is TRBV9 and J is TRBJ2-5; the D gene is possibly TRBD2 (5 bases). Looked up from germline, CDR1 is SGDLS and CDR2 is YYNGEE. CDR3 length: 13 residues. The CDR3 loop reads CTSSVVGSETQYF. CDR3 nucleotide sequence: TGTACCAGCAGCGTAGTGGGGAGTGAGACCCAGTACTTC.

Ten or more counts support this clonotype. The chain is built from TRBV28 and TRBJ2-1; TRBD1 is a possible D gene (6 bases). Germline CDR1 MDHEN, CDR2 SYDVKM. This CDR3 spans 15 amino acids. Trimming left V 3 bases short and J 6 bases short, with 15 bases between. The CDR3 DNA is TGTGCCAGCAGTTTGTGGGACAATCAAGTCAATGAGCAGTTCTTC. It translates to CASSLWDNQVNEQFF. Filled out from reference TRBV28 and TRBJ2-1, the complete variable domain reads DVKVTQSSRYLVKRTGEKVFLECVQDMDHENMFWYRQDPGLGLRLIYFSYDVKMKEKGDIPEGYSVSREKKERFSLILESASTNQTSMYLCASSLWDNQVNEQFFGPGTRLTVL.

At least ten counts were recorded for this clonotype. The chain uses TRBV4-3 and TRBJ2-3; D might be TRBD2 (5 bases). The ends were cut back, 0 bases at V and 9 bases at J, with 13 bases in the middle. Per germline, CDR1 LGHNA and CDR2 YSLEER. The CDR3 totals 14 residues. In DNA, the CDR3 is TGCGCCAGCAGCCAAGATATTGAGGGTCGAACGCAGTATTTT. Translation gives CASSQDIEGRTQYF.

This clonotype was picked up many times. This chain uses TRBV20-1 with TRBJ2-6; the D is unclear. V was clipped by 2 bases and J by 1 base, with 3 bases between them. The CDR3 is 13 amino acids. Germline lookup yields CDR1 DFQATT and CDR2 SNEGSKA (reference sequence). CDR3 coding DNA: TGCAGTGCTAGAAATTCTGGGGCCAACGTCCTGACTTTC. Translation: CSARNSGANVLTF.

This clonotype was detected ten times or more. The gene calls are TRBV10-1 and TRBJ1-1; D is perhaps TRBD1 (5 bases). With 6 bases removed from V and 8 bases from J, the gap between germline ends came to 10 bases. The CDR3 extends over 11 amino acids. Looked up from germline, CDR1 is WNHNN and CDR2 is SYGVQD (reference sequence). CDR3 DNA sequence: TGCGCCAGCAGGTCGACAGCAGAAGCTTTCTTT. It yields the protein CASRSTAEAFF.

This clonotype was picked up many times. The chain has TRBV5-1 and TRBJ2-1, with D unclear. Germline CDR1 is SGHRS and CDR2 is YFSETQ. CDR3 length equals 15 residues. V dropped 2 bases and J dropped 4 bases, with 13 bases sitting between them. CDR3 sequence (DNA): TGCGCCAGCAGCTTCTCGGCTGACTTATACAATGAGCAGTTCTTC. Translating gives CASSFSADLYNEQFF.

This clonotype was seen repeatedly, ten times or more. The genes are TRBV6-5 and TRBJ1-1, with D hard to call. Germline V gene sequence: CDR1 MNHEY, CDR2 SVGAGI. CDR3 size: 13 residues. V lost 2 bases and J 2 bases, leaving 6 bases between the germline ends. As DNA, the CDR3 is TGTGCCAGCAGTTACCGGGGAAACACTGAAGCTTTCTTT. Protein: CASSYRGNTEAFF.

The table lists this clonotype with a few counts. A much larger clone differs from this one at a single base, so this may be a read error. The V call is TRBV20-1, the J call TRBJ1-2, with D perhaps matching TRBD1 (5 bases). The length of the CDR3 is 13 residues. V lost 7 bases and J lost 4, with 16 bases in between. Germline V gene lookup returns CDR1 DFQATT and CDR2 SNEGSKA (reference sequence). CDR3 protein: CSVRDWTAYGYTF. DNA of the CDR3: TGCAGTGTTAGGGACTGGACGGCCTATGGCTACACCTTC.

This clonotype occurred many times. The CDR3 bases are TGTGCCAGCAGCACTACCCAATTGGACAGTAGCCCCGGGGAGCTGTTTTTT. It yields the protein CASSTTQLDSSPGELFF. V and J are TRBV7-9 and TRBJ2-2; TRBD1 might be the D (6 bases). The CDR3 spans 17 residues. Trimming took 5 bases from V and 6 from J, leaving 22 bases between them. Germline CDR1 and CDR2: SEHNR and FQNEAQ (reference sequence).

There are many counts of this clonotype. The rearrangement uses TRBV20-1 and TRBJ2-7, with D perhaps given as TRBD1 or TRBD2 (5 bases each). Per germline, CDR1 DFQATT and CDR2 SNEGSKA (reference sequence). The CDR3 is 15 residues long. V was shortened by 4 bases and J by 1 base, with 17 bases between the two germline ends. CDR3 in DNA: TGCAGTGCTACCCGGGTGCAGGGAGAATCCTACGAGCAGTACTTC. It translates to CSATRVQGESYEQYF.

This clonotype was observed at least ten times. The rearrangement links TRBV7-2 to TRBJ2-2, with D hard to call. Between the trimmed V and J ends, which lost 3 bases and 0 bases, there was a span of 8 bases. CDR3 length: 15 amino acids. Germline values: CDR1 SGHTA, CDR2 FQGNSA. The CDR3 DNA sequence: TGTGCCAGCAGCTTGACACTAACGAACACCGGGGAGCTGTTTTTT. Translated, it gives CASSLTLTNTGELFF.

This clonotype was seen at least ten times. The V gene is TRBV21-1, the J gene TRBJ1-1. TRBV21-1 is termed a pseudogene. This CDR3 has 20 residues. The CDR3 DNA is TGTGCCAGCAGCAAAAGCCTGAATCGGCTGGGGGACATCCCACCCGCTCATGCTTTCTTT. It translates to CASSKSLNRLGDIPPAHAFF.

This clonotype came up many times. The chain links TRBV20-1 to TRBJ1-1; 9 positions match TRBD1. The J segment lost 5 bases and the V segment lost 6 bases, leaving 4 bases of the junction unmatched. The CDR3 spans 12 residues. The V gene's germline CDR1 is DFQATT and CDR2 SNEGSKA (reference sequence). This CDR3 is CSARTGETEAFF. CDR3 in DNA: TGCAGTGCCAGGACAGGGGAGACTGAAGCTTTCTTT.

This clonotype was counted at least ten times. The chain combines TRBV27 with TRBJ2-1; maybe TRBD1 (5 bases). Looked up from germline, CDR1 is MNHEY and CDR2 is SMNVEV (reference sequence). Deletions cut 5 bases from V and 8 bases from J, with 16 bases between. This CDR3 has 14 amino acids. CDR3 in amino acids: CASSHRPSRDEQFF. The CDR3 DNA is TGTGCCAGCAGTCACAGGCCGAGTCGGGATGAGCAGTTCTTC.

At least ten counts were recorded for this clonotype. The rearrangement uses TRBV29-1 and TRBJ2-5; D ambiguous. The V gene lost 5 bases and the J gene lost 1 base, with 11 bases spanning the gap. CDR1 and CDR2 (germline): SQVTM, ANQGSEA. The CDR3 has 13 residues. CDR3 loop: CSVRPELQETQYF. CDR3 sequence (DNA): TGCAGCGTTCGTCCCGAACTCCAAGAGACCCAGTACTTC.